This T cell receptor (beta chain) was identified during a study of cytomegalovirus exposure and HLA in healthy donors. Study-level points and caveats: As a later analysis showed, a missense DCLRE1C variant was linked to trimming of TCR beta V- and J-genes. A later analysis showed HLA-associated TCR beta chains outstripping equally common others in clonal expansion. According to the study, roughly 160 TCR beta chains were cytomegalovirus-associated.

The donors, nominally healthy at sampling, likely had unrecorded immune exposures. Germline V lookup: CDR1 MNHNY, CDR2 SVGAGI (reference sequence). The V segment lost 0 bases and the J segment 7 bases; nucleotides outside the gene matches: 9. The CDR3 extends over 16 amino acids. PCR used 60 Vbeta primers and 13 Jbeta primers. The assay was immunoSEQ multiplex PCR, and TCRdb's table has in-frame clones only and misses some. The table has 120,000 or so clones, around three quarters seen once. This clone has a single count. Antigen: not known. The TCR sequence derives from a man aged 30 to 39 in good health and CMV-seronegative. The sample taken for sequencing was PBMCs. The V call is TRBV6-6, the J call TRBJ2-1, with TRBD1 matching over 7 bases. For the CDR3, the DNA is TGTGCCAGCAGTTACTCGAGAGGGACAGTTGATAATGAGCAGTTCTTC. It encodes CASSYSRGTVDNEQFF.